These T cell receptor beta chains were read from a single sample in a study of patients and donors after allogeneic stem cell transplantation. TCRdb reanalysed the RT-PCR reads using MiXCR and keeps one entry per CDR3 protein. Of tens of thousands of distinct CDR3 sequences listed, about a quarter are singletons. Sequenced input: blood, either unsorted or a sorted T cell fraction (not recorded which). The origin of the receptors is a human donor who was either an allogeneic HSCT recipient or a stem cell or donor lymphocyte infusion donor (not recorded which). It is not recorded whose cells these are; they may come from a transplant donor. Each CDR3 is given with its conserved first and last residue. The D gene is left open where the match is weak. Rows may omit the clone size; those that give it use once, few, many or a size class.

J	V	size	D	DNA	CDR3
TRBJ1-5	TRBV21-1	NA	NA	TGTGCCAGCAGAGTCCTTGTGGGGAGCAATCAGCCCCAGCATTTT	CASRVLVGSNQPQHF
TRBJ2-1	TRBV3-1	NA	NA	TGTGCCAGCAGCCAAGTCCTGGATGAGCAGTTCTTC	CASSQVLDEQFF
TRBJ2-3	TRBV6-5	NA	NA	TGTGCCAGCAGTTACGCCTTAGCGGTAACTAGCACAGATACGCAGTATTTT	CASSYALAVTSTDTQYF
TRBJ2-1	TRBV7-9	NA	NA	TGTGCCAGCCGGGCGGCCTACAATGAGCAGTTCTTC	CASRAAYNEQFF
TRBJ2-1	TRBV7-3	NA	TRBD2	TGTGCCAGCAGCTTAAACTCGGGACTAGCGGGGGTATATGAGCAGTTCTTC	CASSLNSGLAGVYEQFF
TRBJ1-5	TRBV7-8	many	NA	TGTGCCAGCAGCTTCCAGGGAGAACAGCCCCAGCATTTT	CASSFQGEQPQHF
TRBJ2-7	TRBV5-1	few	NA	TGCGCCAGCAGCGTCGACAGTAGCTCCTACGAGCAGTACTTC	CASSVDSSSYEQYF
TRBJ1-2	TRBV10-3	many	NA	TGTGCCATCACGGCAGAGAACTATGGCTACACCTTC	CAITAENYGYTF
TRBJ2-5	TRBV5-1	few	NA	TGCGCCAGCAGCTTGCTAGGGACGGCGGAGACCCAGTACTTC	CASSLLGTAETQYF
TRBJ1-5	TRBV18	NA	NA	TGTGCCAGCTCACCACCGAGGGGAGGGTCCAATCAGCCCCAGCATTTT	CASSPPRGGSNQPQHF
TRBJ2-3	TRBV5-1	NA	TRBD2	TGCGCCAGCAGCTTGGAGGGGACTAGCGGGGGTCCAGATACGCAGTATTTT	CASSLEGTSGGPDTQYF
TRBJ1-6	TRBV7-6	NA	TRBD1	TGTGCCAGCAGTTCAGGGGGGCAAAATTCACCCCTCCACTTT	CASSSGGQNSPLHF
TRBJ1-1	TRBV29-1	medium-sized	NA	TGCAGCGTTGAAGACTCTTGGGGCAGCCAGAACACTGAAGCTTTCTTT	CSVEDSWGSQNTEAFF
TRBJ2-7	TRBV24-1	NA	NA	TGTGCCACCAGTGGCGACGAGCAGTACTTC	CATSGDEQYF
TRBJ2-5	TRBV10-3	NA	NA	TGTGCCATCTCCGCAGGGGTAGAGACCCAGTACTTC	CAISAGVETQYF
TRBJ2-7	TRBV5-1	few	NA	TGCGCCAGCAGCTCAGCAGTTTCCTCCTACGAGCAGTACTTC	CASSSAVSSYEQYF
TRBJ2-6	TRBV27	few	NA	TGTGCCAGCAGCGGAGCTGGGGCCAACGTCCTGACTTTC	CASSGAGANVLTF
TRBJ2-5	TRBV7-2	NA	NA	TGTGCCAGCAGACCCGGACAAGAGACCCAGTACTTC	CASRPGQETQYF
TRBJ2-7	TRBV29-1	few	NA	TGCAGCGTTCTCGACAGGACTAGAGTGAACGAGCAGTACTTC	CSVLDRTRVNEQYF
TRBJ1-1	TRBV12-3/TRBV12-4	NA	NA	TGTGCCAGCAGTTTAGTGCCACAGAACACTGAAGCTTTCTTT	CASSLVPQNTEAFF
TRBJ2-1	TRBV9	NA	NA	TGTGCCAGCAGCCTCAGCTGGGGTACGGGTGAGCAGTTCTTC	CASSLSWGTGEQFF
TRBJ2-1	TRBV12-3/TRBV12-4	few	NA	TGTGCCAGCAGCCCTGATACGGCGGTTTACAATGAGCAGTTCTTC	CASSPDTAVYNEQFF
TRBJ1-5	TRBV7-3	NA	TRBD1	TGTGCCAGCAGCTTAAGGGAGACAGGGGTTCGTCAGCCCCAGCATTTT	CASSLRETGVRQPQHF
TRBJ1-5	TRBV21-1	few	NA	TGTGCCACCGAAGACAGGTGCAATCAGCCCCAGCATTTT	CATEDRCNQPQHF
TRBJ1-1	TRBV14	few	NA	TGTGCCAGCAGCCGAACAGGGAGGGGGAAAGCTTTCTTT	CASSRTGRGKAFF
TRBJ1-1	TRBV7-6	many	NA	TGTGCCAGCAGCCCGACGGCCCCCATTAACACTGAAGCTTTCTTT	CASSPTAPINTEAFF
TRBJ2-6	TRBV3-1	NA	NA	TGTGCCAGCAGCTTTGAGACTTCCTCTGGGGCCAACGTCCTGACTTTC	CASSFETSSGANVLTF
TRBJ2-1	TRBV25-1	few	NA	TGTGCCAGCAGTTACCTGGGCTACAATGAGCAGTTCTTC	CASSYLGYNEQFF
TRBJ2-1	TRBV7-3	NA	NA	TGTGCCAGCAGCTTAATTCCGGGGGTGGTCGAAAATGAGCAGTTCTTC	CASSLIPGVVENEQFF
TRBJ1-1	TRBV27	few	TRBD1	TGTGCCAGCAGCCAACAGGGGGCTTACGGGATGAACACTGAAGCTTTCTTT	CASSQQGAYGMNTEAFF
TRBJ1-6	TRBV5-6	once	NA	TGTGCCAGCAGCTTGGCGGGGAATTATTCACCCCTCCACTTT	CASSLAGNYSPLHF
TRBJ1-4	TRBV7-2	few	NA	TGTGCCAGCAGCTACCCACCCGGGGGTGAAAAACTGTTTTTT	CASSYPPGGEKLFF
TRBJ2-1	TRBV20-1	few	NA	TGCAGTGCTAGAAGGCGCTTCAATGAGCAGTTCTTC	CSARRRFNEQFF
TRBJ1-4	TRBV6-1	NA	NA	TGTGCCAGCAGTTGGGCTTGGGGGACTAATGAAAAACTGTTTTTT	CASSWAWGTNEKLFF
TRBJ1-1	TRBV30	few	NA	TGTGCCTGGGAACAGGGTATCTCCAGTGAAGCTTTCTTT	CAWEQGISSEAFF
TRBJ2-4	TRBV5-1	NA	NA	TGCGCCAGCCAAGGTAACAAAAACATTCAGTACTTC	CASQGNKNIQYF
TRBJ1-2	TRBV13	few	NA	TGTGCCAGCAGCTTTGGATCGGACCCGGCATCAACGGGCTACACCTTC	CASSFGSDPASTGYTF
TRBJ2-5	TRBV24-1	few	NA	TGTGCCACCAGTGTCGGGACTGCTCAAGAGACCCAGTACTTC	CATSVGTAQETQYF
TRBJ1-2	TRBV19	NA	NA	TGTGCCAGTAGTACTTTTCCCGGCTACACCTTC	CASSTFPGYTF
TRBJ1-2	TRBV5-1	many	NA	TGCGCCAGCAGCTTGGGACAGCCGACTAACTATGGCTACACCTTC	CASSLGQPTNYGYTF
TRBJ2-7	TRBV20-1	NA	TRBD1	TGCAGTGCAACCGGGACAGCTGACTACGAGCAGTACTTC	CSATGTADYEQYF
TRBJ2-2	TRBV27	NA	NA	TGTGCCAGCAGTTTAGGTAACACCGGGGAGCTGTTTTTT	CASSLGNTGELFF
TRBJ2-1	TRBV6-5	NA	NA	TGTGCCAGCAATAAGGCCTCCTACAATGAGCAGTTCTTC	CASNKASYNEQFF
TRBJ1-2	TRBV5-1	NA	TRBD1	TGCGCCAGCAGCTTGGGAGGACAGGGGAGTGGCTACACCTTC	CASSLGGQGSGYTF
TRBJ2-2	TRBV7-9	few	NA	TGTGCCAGCAGCTTAATTATTGGGGCCACCGGGGAGCTGTTTTTT	CASSLIIGATGELFF
TRBJ2-3	TRBV30	few	NA	TGTGCCTGGAGTGTCGGGCTCAGGGATACGCAGTATTTT	CAWSVGLRDTQYF
TRBJ1-1	TRBV7-9	NA	NA	TGTGCCAGCAGCTTAGGTTGGTCTGAAGCTTTCTTT	CASSLGWSEAFF
TRBJ2-7	TRBV5-1	few	NA	TGCGCCAGCAGAGGACAGCACCCATACGAGCAGTACTTC	CASRGQHPYEQYF
TRBJ2-1	TRBV29-1	NA	NA	TGCAGCGTTGAAGGGACGACGTACAATGAGCAGTTCTTC	CSVEGTTYNEQFF
TRBJ2-7	TRBV7-9	few	NA	TGTGCCAGCAGCTTACACCCCACTTCCTCCTACGAGCAGTACTTC	CASSLHPTSSYEQYF
TRBJ2-1	TRBV15	once	TRBD1	TGTGCCACCAGCAGGGACAGGGGAGCCTACAATGAGCAGTTCTTC	CATSRDRGAYNEQFF
TRBJ1-2	TRBV7-9	few	NA	TGTGCCAGCAGCTTACTCGGGGACTTTAAAGCTAACTATGGCTACACCTTC	CASSLLGDFKANYGYTF
TRBJ2-2	TRBV29-1	NA	NA	TGCAGCGTTGGGGACACCGGGGAGCTGTTTTTT	CSVGDTGELFF
TRBJ2-1	TRBV20-1	NA	TRBD2	TGCAGTGCTAGAGATGGGACTAGAACCTACAATGAGCAGTTCTTC	CSARDGTRTYNEQFF